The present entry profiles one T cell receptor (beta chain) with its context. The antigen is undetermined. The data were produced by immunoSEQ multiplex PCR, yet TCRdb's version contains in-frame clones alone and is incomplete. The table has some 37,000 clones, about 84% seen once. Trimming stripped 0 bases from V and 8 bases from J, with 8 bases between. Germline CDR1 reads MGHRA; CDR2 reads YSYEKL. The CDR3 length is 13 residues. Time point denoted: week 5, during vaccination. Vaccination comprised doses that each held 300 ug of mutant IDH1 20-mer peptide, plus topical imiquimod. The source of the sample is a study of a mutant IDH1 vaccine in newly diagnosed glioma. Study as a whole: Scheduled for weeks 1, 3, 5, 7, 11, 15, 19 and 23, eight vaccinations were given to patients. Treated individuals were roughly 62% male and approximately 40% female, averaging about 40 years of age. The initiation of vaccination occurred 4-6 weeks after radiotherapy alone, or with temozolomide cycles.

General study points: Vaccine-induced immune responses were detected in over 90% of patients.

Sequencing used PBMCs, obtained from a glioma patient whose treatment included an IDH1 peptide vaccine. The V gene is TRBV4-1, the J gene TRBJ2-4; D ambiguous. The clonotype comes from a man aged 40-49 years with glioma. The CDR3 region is CASSQENFHIQYF. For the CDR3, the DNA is TGCGCCAGCAGCCAAGAAAACTTTCACATTCAGTACTTC.